The source of this T cell receptor beta chain is a study of CD8 T cells in ankylosing spondylitis. Overall study findings and caveats: Significant enrichment of disease-linked clones was reportedly seen in matched ankylosing spondylitis synovial fluid. Ankylosing spondylitis blood seemed to carry a telltale TCR beta motif made of roughly eight highly homologous variants.

Using its own MiXCR run on the 5' RACE reads, TCRdb lists one record per CDR3 protein. In the table there are 150,000 to 200,000 distinct CDR3 sequences, roughly 18% of which are singletons. Germline V gives CDR1 MGHRA, CDR2 YSYEKL. The CDR3 consists of 14 residues. Trimming cost V 1 base and J 7 bases; bases outside gene matches: 6. Many counts were recorded for this clonotype. Its matching antigen is unknown. The chain couples TRBV4-1 to TRBJ1-1; 7 bases align to TRBD1. The receptor's source is a male donor aged 5-29 years with ankylosing spondylitis or in good health (not recorded which). The sample comprised blood, either unsorted or a sorted T cell fraction (not recorded which). The CDR3 sequence is CASSQAGGRIEAFF. The CDR3, as DNA: TGCGCCAGCAGCCAAGCAGGGGGGCGGATTGAAGCTTTCTTT.